The 20 T cell receptor beta chains given below trace back to one sample, sequenced in a study of OX40 agonist ivuxolimab in advanced cancers. Produced via immunoSEQ multiplex PCR; TCRdb's table is partial and in-frame only. The repertoire holds 20,000 to 30,000 clones, with under 85% as singletons. Sequencing was performed on CD4+ or CD8+ T cells sorted from blood, taken in a trial of the OX40 agonist ivuxolimab. The receptors originated from an adult with an advanced solid tumor such as melanoma, head and neck, liver or kidney cancer.

CDR3 sequence: CASSPKQGATEAFF. CDR3 DNA sequence: TGTGCCAGCAGCCCCAAACAGGGGGCCACTGAAGCTTTCTTT. V and J are TRBV7-9 and TRBJ1-1; 9 nucleotides match TRBD1. Germline trimming cut 5 bases from V and 4 bases from J; bases unmatched to any gene: 5. The CDR3 totals 14 residues. CDR1 is SEHNR, CDR2 FQNEAQ, per germline (reference sequence).

The V gene is TRBV6-5, the J gene TRBJ1-4; D gene uncertain. Germline assignment: CDR1 MNHEY and CDR2 SVGAGI. The CDR3 covers 13 residues. Trimming pared 3 bases from V and 5 bases from J, leaving 7 bases between. The DNA for the CDR3 is TGTGCCAGCAGTTATTCCATGAATGAAAAACTGTTTTTT. Its protein product is CASSYSMNEKLFF.

V and J are TRBV9 and TRBJ1-1; no firm D call. Per the germline V gene, CDR1 is SGDLS and CDR2 is YYNGEE. The CDR3 is 12 residues long. V lost 0 bases, J lost 4 bases, and 4 bases lay in between. The CDR3 nucleotides are TGTGCCAGCAGCGTAGGGGCCACTGAAGCTTTCTTT. Translating gives CASSVGATEAFF.

The chain recombines TRBV13 with TRBJ2-1; TRBD2 aligns across 12 bases. J gave up 9 bases and V 1 base, and 7 bases lay outside the gene matches. Per the germline V gene, CDR1 is PRHDT and CDR2 is FYEKMQ (reference sequence). The CDR3 is 16 amino acids. The DNA for the CDR3 is TGTGCCAGCAGCTTAGTCTCTAGCGGGGGGGCCAGTGAGCAGTTCTTC. It is translated as CASSLVSSGGASEQFF.

The count of this clone is one. The chain has TRBV10-1 and TRBJ2-7; D could derive from TRBD1 or TRBD2 (5 bases each). This CDR3 is built from 12 residues. Per germline, CDR1 WNHNN and CDR2 SYGVQD (reference sequence). Trimming left V 4 bases short and J 4 bases short, with 8 bases between. CDR3 DNA: TGCGCCAGCAGTGGGGACGGATACGAGCAGTACTTC. It is translated as CASSGDGYEQYF.

The genes are TRBV28 and TRBJ2-5; 7 nucleotides line up with TRBD1. The CDR3 is 15 residues long. Germline values: CDR1 MDHEN, CDR2 SYDVKM. Trimming removed 3 bases from V and 0 bases from J; junction bases left unmatched: 4. The CDR3 coding sequence is TGTGCCAGCAGTTTCCAGGGGGAATACCAAGAGACCCAGTACTTC. Translated: CASSFQGEYQETQYF.

The chain is built from TRBV4-3 and TRBJ2-4, with D perhaps matching TRBD2 (6 bases). Germline V gives CDR1 LGHNA, CDR2 YSLEER. The CDR3 has 17 amino acids. Deletions cut 2 bases from V and 0 bases from J, with 14 bases between. The CDR3 DNA is TGCGCCAGCAGCCAAACGCGAGCGGGCATAGCCAAAAACATTCAGTACTTC. This gives the protein CASSQTRAGIAKNIQYF.

This clone showed up just once. The rearrangement joins TRBV4-1 to TRBJ2-7; the D gene is possibly TRBD2 (5 bases). Germline CDR1 is MGHRA and CDR2 is YSYEKL. Trimming cost V 3 bases and J 5 bases, with 17 bases left between them. The CDR3 covers 15 residues. The CDR3 reads CASSQVRSGIDEQYF. As DNA, the CDR3 is TGCGCCAGCAGCCAGGTGAGATCGGGAATTGACGAGCAGTACTTC.

The chain links TRBV5-1 to TRBJ2-5; 7 bases agree with TRBD2. Germline trimming cut 2 bases from V and 4 bases from J; bases unmatched to any gene: 8. The CDR3 is made up of 15 amino acids. In germline, CDR1 is SGHRS, CDR2 YFSETQ. CDR3 nucleotide sequence: TGCGCCAGCAGCTTAACAGCGGGGCCCAGAGAGACCCAGTACTTC. Its translation is CASSLTAGPRETQYF. The whole variable domain, remainder taken from reference TRBV5-1 and TRBJ2-5, is KAGVTQTPRYLIKTRGQQVTLSCSPISGHRSVSWYQQTPGQGLQFLFEYFSETQRNKGNFPGRFSGRQFSNSRSEMNVSTLELGDSALYLCASSLTAGPRETQYFGPGTRLLVL.

Regarding this clone: One end of the junction fails to match germline, which may point to a read error. The rearrangement links TRBV7-7 to TRBJ2-1; D perhaps matches TRBD1 (5 bases). CDR3 length equals 13 residues. Per the germline V gene, CDR1 is SSHAT and CDR2 is FNYEAQ (reference sequence). The CDR3 protein is CASSLGHYNEQFF. As DNA, the CDR3 is TGTGCTAGCAGCCTTGGACATTACAATGAGCAGTTCTTC. Full variable domain (outside the CDR3, taken from reference TRBV7-7 and TRBJ2-1): GAGVSQSPRYKVTKRGQDVTLRCDPISSHATLYWYQQALGQGPEFLTYFNYEAQPDKSGLPSDRFSAERPEGSISTLTIQRTEQRDSAMYRCASSLGHYNEQFFGPGTRLTVL.

V is TRBV2 and J is TRBJ1-2; 8 bases align to TRBD1. Germline V lookup: CDR1 SNHLY, CDR2 FYNNEI. The CDR3 covers 14 residues. Germline trimming cut 8 bases from V and 8 bases from J; bases unmatched to any gene: 13. The DNA of the CDR3 is TGTGCCAGCGGAGAGGACAGGGCCTATCGGGGCTACACCTTC. Protein sequence: CASGEDRAYRGYTF. Full variable domain (remainder filled in from reference TRBV2 and TRBJ1-2): EPEVTQTPSHQVTQMGQEVILRCVPISNHLYFYWYRQILGQKVEFLVSFYNNEISEKSEIFDDQFSVERPDGSNFTLKIRSTKLEDSAMYFCASGEDRAYRGYTFGSGTRLTVV.

This chain links TRBV4-3 with TRBJ2-1; the D gene is possibly TRBD2 (5 bases). There are 15 residues in the CDR3. Per the germline V gene, CDR1 is LGHNA and CDR2 is YSLEER. V lost 0 bases to trimming and J lost 4 bases, with 10 bases between them. CDR3 DNA: TGCGCCAGCAGCCAAGACGAGACTACGTACAATGAGCAGTTCTTC. It specifies CASSQDETTYNEQFF.

V and J are TRBV29-1 and TRBJ2-3; tentative D call: TRBD1 (5 bases). The ends were cut back, 4 bases at V and 2 bases at J, with 10 bases in the middle. The length of the CDR3 is 13 residues. In germline, CDR1 is SQVTM, CDR2 ANQGSEA. CDR3 DNA: TGCAGCGTTGGCGACAGCTTCACAGATACGCAGTATTTT. Protein: CSVGDSFTDTQYF.

This chain connects TRBV5-6 to TRBJ1-1; D possibly corresponds to TRBD1 (6 bases). The germline V gene has CDR1 SGHDT and CDR2 YYEEEE. CDR3 length: 13 residues. V lost 2 bases and J 1 base, leaving 6 bases between the germline ends. The CDR3 is CASSLGGNTEAFF. CDR3 bases: TGTGCCAGCAGCTTAGGGGGGAACACTGAAGCTTTCTTT.

In DNA, the CDR3 is TGCGCCAGCAGCCTGAAAGCGGGGGGCCCAGATACGCAGTATTTT. This codes for CASSLKAGGPDTQYF. The J gene is TRBJ2-3, the V gene TRBV4-1; 9 bases match TRBD2. V dropped 4 bases and J dropped 4; count of bases not matched to a gene: 6. This CDR3 region has 15 residues. Germline V gene sequence: CDR1 MGHRA, CDR2 YSYEKL.

Only a few counts were recorded for this clone. The chain links TRBV4-3 to TRBJ1-5; D may be TRBD1 (5 bases). Trimming removed 0 bases from V and 2 bases from J, with 14 bases in between. Germline V gene sequence: CDR1 LGHNA, CDR2 YSLEER. The CDR3 extends over 17 amino acids. The CDR3 spells CASSQDWGVRGNQPQHF. The CDR3 DNA reads TGCGCCAGCAGCCAAGATTGGGGGGTGAGGGGCAATCAGCCCCAGCATTTT.

This sequence joins TRBV27 and TRBJ1-3, with D unresolved. The V gene's germline CDR1 is MNHEY and CDR2 SMNVEV (reference sequence). V shed 3 bases and J shed 2 bases, with 11 bases lying between them. This CDR3 region has 15 residues. DNA for the CDR3: TGTGCCAGCAGTTTGGAGGGTCTCACTGGAAACACCATATATTTT. This gives the protein CASSLEGLTGNTIYF.

The chain recombines TRBV7-8 with TRBJ1-5; TRBD1 matches 7 bases. J lost 0 bases, V lost 6 bases, and 8 bases had no gene match. The CDR3 spans 16 residues. The germline V gene encodes CDR1 SGHVS and CDR2 FQNEAQ. The CDR3 DNA reads as TGTGCCAGCAGTTACGGGACAGTATATAGCAATCAGCCCCAGCATTTT. Protein: CASSYGTVYSNQPQHF. The whole variable domain, remainder taken from reference TRBV7-8 and TRBJ1-5, is GAGVSQSPRYKVAKRGQDVALRCDPISGHVSLFWYQQALGQGPEFLTYFQNEAQLDKSGLPSDRFFAERPEGSVSTLKIQRTQQEDSAVYLCASSYGTVYSNQPQHFGDGTRLSIL.

This chain links TRBV7-8 with TRBJ1-6; D is ambiguous. This CDR3 contains 15 residues. The V end was cut by 2 bases, the J end by 5 bases, with 10 bases between. The V gene's germline CDR1 is SGHVS and CDR2 FQNEAQ. CDR3 sequence reads: CASSLSGLNNSPLHF. CDR3 sequence (DNA): TGTGCCAGCAGCTTATCGGGCCTCAATAATTCACCCCTCCACTTT.

The sample holds a few counts of this clone. The rearrangement joins TRBV6-4 to TRBJ2-2; 14 nucleotides align to TRBD2. Per the germline V gene, CDR1 is MRHNA and CDR2 is SNTAGT. The CDR3 length is 17 residues. J was trimmed by 3 bases and V by 0 bases; bases with no gene match: 0. The CDR3, as DNA: TGTGCCAGCAGTGACTCGACTAGCGGGGGGGACACCGGGGAGCTGTTTTTT. It specifies CASSDSTSGGDTGELFF.